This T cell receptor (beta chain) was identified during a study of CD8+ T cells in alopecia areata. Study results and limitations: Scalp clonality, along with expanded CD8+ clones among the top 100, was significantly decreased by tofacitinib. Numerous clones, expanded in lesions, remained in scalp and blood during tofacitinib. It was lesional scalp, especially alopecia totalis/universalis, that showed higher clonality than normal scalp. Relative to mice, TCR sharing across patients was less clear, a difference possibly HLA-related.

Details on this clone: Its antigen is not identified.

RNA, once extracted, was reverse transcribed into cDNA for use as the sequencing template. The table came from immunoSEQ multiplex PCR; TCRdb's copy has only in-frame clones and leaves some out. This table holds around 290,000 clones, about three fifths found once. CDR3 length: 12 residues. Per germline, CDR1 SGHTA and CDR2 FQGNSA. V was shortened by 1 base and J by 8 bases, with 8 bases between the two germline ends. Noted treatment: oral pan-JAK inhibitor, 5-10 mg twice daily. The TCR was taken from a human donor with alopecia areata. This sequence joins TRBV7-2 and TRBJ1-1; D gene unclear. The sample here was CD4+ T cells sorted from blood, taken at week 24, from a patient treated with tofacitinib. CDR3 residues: CASSLDSGEAFF. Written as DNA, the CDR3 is TGTGCCAGCAGCTTAGACTCGGGGGAAGCTTTCTTT. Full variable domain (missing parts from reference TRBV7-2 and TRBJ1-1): GAGVSQSPSNKVTEKGKDVELRCDPISGHTALYWYRQSLGQGLEFLIYFQGNSAPDKSGLPSDRFSAERTGGSVSTLTIQRTQQEDSAVYLCASSLDSGEAFFGQGTRLTVV.